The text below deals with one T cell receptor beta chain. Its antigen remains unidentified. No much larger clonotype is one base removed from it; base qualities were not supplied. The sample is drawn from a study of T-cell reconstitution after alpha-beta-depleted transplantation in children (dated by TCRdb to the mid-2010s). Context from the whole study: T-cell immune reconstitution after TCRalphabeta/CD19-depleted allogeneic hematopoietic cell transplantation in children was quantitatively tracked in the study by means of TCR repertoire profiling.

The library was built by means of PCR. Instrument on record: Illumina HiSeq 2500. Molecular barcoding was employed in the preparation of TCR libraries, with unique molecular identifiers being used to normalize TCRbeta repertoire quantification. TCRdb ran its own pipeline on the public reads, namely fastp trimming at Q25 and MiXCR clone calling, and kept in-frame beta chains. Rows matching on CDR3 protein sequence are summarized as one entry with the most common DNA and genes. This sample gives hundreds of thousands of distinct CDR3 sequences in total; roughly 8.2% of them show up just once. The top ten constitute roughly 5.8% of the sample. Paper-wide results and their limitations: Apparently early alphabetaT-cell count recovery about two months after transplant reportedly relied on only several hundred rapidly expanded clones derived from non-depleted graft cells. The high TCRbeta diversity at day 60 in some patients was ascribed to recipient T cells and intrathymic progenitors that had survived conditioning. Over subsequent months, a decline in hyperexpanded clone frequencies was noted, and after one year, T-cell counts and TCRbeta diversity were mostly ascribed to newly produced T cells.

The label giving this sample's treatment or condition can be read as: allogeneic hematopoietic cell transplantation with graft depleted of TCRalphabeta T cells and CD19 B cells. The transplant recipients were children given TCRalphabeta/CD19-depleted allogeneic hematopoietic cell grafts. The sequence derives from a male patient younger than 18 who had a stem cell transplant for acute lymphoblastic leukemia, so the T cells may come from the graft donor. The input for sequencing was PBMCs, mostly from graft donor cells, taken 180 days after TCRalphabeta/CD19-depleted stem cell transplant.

This receptor carries the CDR3 CASSPPGHLAKNIQYF. In nucleotide form, the sequence is TGTGCCAGCTCACCACCGGGTCATCTAGCCAAAAACATTCAGTACTTC. The chain is made from TRBV18 and TRBJ2-4; too little of a D gene remains to name it. Reading from cysteine to phenylalanine, the CDR3 counts 16 amino acids. The sequence is cut down to CDR3 DNA, 48 bases in frame from base 1. Taken from the germline V gene, the CDR1 and CDR2 loops are KGHSH and LQKENI. V gives up 0 bases and J gives up 0 bases, and the segment between their germline ends measures 9 bases.